The following is a T cell receptor (beta chain) sequence with its context. Antigen specificity is unknown. The germline CDR1 and CDR2 sequences are MNHEY and SVGAGI. CDR3 length equals 13 residues. Trimming took off 5 bases at V and 4 bases at J, with 11 bases between the two ends. The sample is drawn from a study of shared clonotypes between healthy human individuals. The study's findings and limits: Roughly 5% of naive CD4 clonotypes were shared across a handful of donors.

Assay: immunoSEQ multiplex PCR; the TCRdb copy retains only in-frame clones and omits some. The sample lists around 2.1 million clones, roughly 95% seen once, with 0.1% to 0.15% in the top ten. Sequencing was done on a sample of naive CD4+ T cells sorted from blood. Sample subset: CD45RA+ positively selected. This clonotype originated in a man aged 18 to 29 in good health. The chain employs TRBV6-5 and TRBJ2-5; TRBD2 might be the D (5 bases). This CDR3 is CASSPSRGETQYF. CDR3 nucleotides: TGTGCCAGCAGTCCGTCCCGGGGAGAGACCCAGTACTTC.